The 23 T cell receptor beta chains in this list originate from one sample, sequenced in a study of T cells in Graves' hyperthyroidism and ophthalmopathy (dated by TCRdb to about 2019). Preparation of the library involved multiplex PCR. Instrument on record: Illumina HiSeq 2000. The TCR beta CDR3 regions were amplified from the RNA transcripts. The first round of RT-PCR for the TCR CDR3 was performed with the HTBI primer set and the Qiagen OneStep RT-PCR kit. TCRdb's own reprocessing of the public reads used fastp at Q25 and MiXCR and kept productive beta chains. Duplicate CDR3 protein sequences are folded into a single record with the most common DNA and genes. The sample has more than 450,000 distinct CDR3 sequences on record, around 15% of them singletons. Clones ranked in the top ten supply approximately 15% of the sample. The material sequenced was blood. The source of these receptors is a woman between 40 and 50 years old with Graves' hyperthyroidism.

Many counts were recorded for this clonotype. The chain carries TRBV18 and TRBJ2-7; D possibly corresponds to TRBD2 (6 bases). The CDR3 spans 16 residues. The germline CDR1 and CDR2 sequences are KGHSH and LQKENI. The ends were cut back, 0 bases at V and 6 bases at J, with 18 bases in the middle. The CDR3 loop reads CASSPPRGQSNPEQYF. DNA of the CDR3: TGTGCCAGCTCACCACCGCGGGGTCAGAGTAATCCCGAGCAGTACTTC.

This clonotype was counted many times. The V and J genes are TRBV30 and TRBJ1-4; 8 bases match TRBD1. With 3 bases clipped from V and 7 bases from J, the junction kept 10 bases outside the gene matches. This CDR3 is 15 amino acids long. The germline gives CDR1 GTSNPN, CDR2 SVGIG (reference sequence). The CDR3 loop is CAWRVRGRPGEKLFF. Written as DNA, the CDR3 is TGTGCCTGGAGGGTCAGGGGGCGCCCGGGTGAAAAACTGTTTTTT.

This chain uses TRBV5-1 with TRBJ2-7; D may be TRBD1 (6 bases). Trimming left V 3 bases short and J 6 bases short, with 10 bases between. The germline V gene encodes CDR1 SGHRS and CDR2 YFSETQ. CDR3 size: 12 residues. For the CDR3, the DNA is TGCGCCAGCAGCTCGACCAGGGGCGAGCAGTACTTC. As protein: CASSSTRGEQYF.

The V call is TRBV7-8, the J call TRBJ2-3, with a tentative D call TRBD2 (7 bases). There are 15 residues in the CDR3. The ends were cut back, 5 bases at V and 5 bases at J, with 17 bases in the middle. Germline V gene lookup returns CDR1 SGHVS and CDR2 FQNEAQ. CDR3 amino acids: CASSLGGGEEDTQYF. DNA of the CDR3: TGTGCCAGCAGCCTAGGGGGGGGAGAAGAAGATACGCAGTATTTT.

The rearrangement joins TRBV9 to TRBJ2-1; possible D gene TRBD2, 6 bases. The germline CDR1 and CDR2 sequences are SGDLS and YYNGEE. Deletions cut 0 bases from V and 2 bases from J, with 9 bases between. This CDR3 is built from 15 residues. CDR3 protein: CASSVAGEPYNEQFF. The CDR3 nucleotides are TGTGCCAGCAGCGTAGCGGGAGAACCCTACAATGAGCAGTTCTTC. The full variable domain, its missing parts supplied by reference TRBV9 and TRBJ2-1, is DSGVTQTPKHLITATGQRVTLRCSPRSGDLSVYWYQQSLDQGLQFLIQYYNGEERAKGNILERFSAQQFPDLHSELNLSSLELGDSALYFCASSVAGEPYNEQFFGPGTRLTVL.

There are many counts of this clonotype. The J gene is TRBJ2-3, the V gene TRBV11-2; a possible D gene is TRBD1 (6 bases). Germline V gene sequence: CDR1 SGHAT, CDR2 FQNNGV. This CDR3 has 18 residues. The V end was cut by 7 bases, the J end by 2 bases, with 25 bases between. CDR3 sequence reads: CASTYRGRGPFDTDTQYF. CDR3 nucleotide sequence: TGTGCCAGCACCTACCGAGGCAGGGGACCCTTCGACACAGATACGCAGTATTTT.

This clonotype came up many times. The rearrangement links TRBV27 to TRBJ2-1; 7 bases fit TRBD2. V lost 5 bases and J lost 3; bases outside the gene matches: 7. Germline lookup yields CDR1 MNHEY and CDR2 SMNVEV (reference sequence). The CDR3 has 15 residues. The CDR3 sequence: CASSPAGAYYNEQFF. The CDR3 DNA reads TGTGCCAGCAGTCCCGCGGGAGCCTACTACAATGAGCAGTTCTTC.

This clonotype was picked up many times. This chain joins TRBV28 and TRBJ2-5, with D maybe TRBD2 (5 bases). V was cut by 7 bases and J by 4 bases, with 19 bases left in between. Germline values: CDR1 MDHEN, CDR2 SYDVKM. The CDR3 extends over 15 amino acids. CDR3 sequence reads: CASTKTEGLGETQYF. Written as DNA, the CDR3 is TGTGCCAGCACCAAGACTGAGGGTTTGGGAGAGACCCAGTACTTC.

The genes are TRBV5-1 and TRBJ2-2; 11 bases map to TRBD1. The trim removed 2 bases at V and 7 bases at J, leaving 4 bases unmatched. The CDR3 has 15 residues. Germline CDR1 reads SGHRS; CDR2 reads YFSETQ. CDR3 coding DNA: TGCGCCAGCAGCTTTCCGGGACAGGGGGACGGGGAGCTGTTTTTT. It encodes CASSFPGQGDGELFF.

At least ten counts were recorded for this clonotype. V usage is TRBV5-1 and J usage is TRBJ2-1; a possible D gene is TRBD2 (6 bases). The CDR3 totals 16 residues. Germline CDR1 reads SGHRS; CDR2 reads YFSETQ. The ends were cut back, 0 bases at V and 7 bases at J, with 17 bases in the middle. The DNA of the CDR3 is TGCGCCAGCAGCTTGGCCGCGGGGCTCCGGGGGAATGAGCAGTTCTTC. The encoded protein is CASSLAAGLRGNEQFF.

This clonotype has just a few counts. This chain connects TRBV20-1 to TRBJ2-7; D call uncertain. The CDR3 covers 12 residues. The germline CDR1 and CDR2 sequences are DFQATT and SNEGSKA (reference sequence). V was trimmed by 2 bases and J by 1 base, leaving 6 bases between them. CDR3 DNA sequence: TGCAGTGCTAGAAGGCAGTCCTACGAGCAGTACTTC. As protein: CSARRQSYEQYF.

In this sample, this clonotype turned up many times. The chain is built from TRBV20-1 and TRBJ2-1; 7 nucleotides match TRBD2. Germline CDR1 reads DFQATT; CDR2 reads SNEGSKA (reference sequence). There are 15 residues in the CDR3. Trimming at V came to 1 base and at J to 2 bases, leaving 5 bases not matched to a gene. In DNA, the CDR3 is TGCAGTGCTAGAGCGGAGCGGGATCCCTACAATGAGCAGTTCTTC. Its protein product is CSARAERDPYNEQFF.

Comment on this clonotype: This may arise from a read error, as a much more abundant clone is one base away. This chain links TRBV18 with TRBJ2-7, with 8 bases fitting TRBD2. CDR1 and CDR2 (germline): KGHSH, LQKENI. There are 14 residues in the CDR3. CDR3 coding DNA: TGTGCCAGCTCACCACAGCGGGGGCTGGACGAGCAGTGCTTC. It codes for CASSPQRGLDEQCF.

CDR3 DNA: TGTGCCAGCAGCCTCCCGGAGGGGGATACGCAGTATTTT. It translates to CASSLPEGDTQYF. The chain joins TRBV7-3 to TRBJ2-3; D might be TRBD2 (6 bases). With 5 bases removed from V and 6 bases from J, the gap between germline ends came to 12 bases. The germline CDR1 and CDR2 sequences are SGHTA and FQGTGA. This CDR3 is built from 13 residues.

This clonotype was counted a few times. The chain is built from TRBV18 and TRBJ2-6, with TRBD1 matching over 9 bases. This CDR3 has 18 amino acids. The germline gives CDR1 KGHSH, CDR2 LQKENI. Trimming removed 10 bases from V and 4 bases from J; junction bases left unmatched: 17. DNA of the CDR3: TGTGCCACCCCAAAGGAGGGACAGGGCCTCTCGGGGGCCAACGTCCTGACTTTC. Amino acids: CATPKEGQGLSGANVLTF. Drawing the rest from reference TRBV18 and TRBJ2-6, the complete variable domain is NAGVMQNPRHLVRRRGQEARLRCSPMKGHSHVYWYRQLPEEGLKFMVYLQKENIIDESGMPKERFSAEFPKEGPSILRIQQVVRGDSAAYFCATPKEGQGLSGANVLTFGAGSRLTVL.

This clonotype was seen just once. The chain employs TRBV7-3 and TRBJ1-1; tentatively, D is TRBD1 (5 bases). The CDR3 extends over 13 amino acids. V lost 9 bases, J lost 1 base, and 12 bases lay in between. Germline CDR1 SGHTA, CDR2 FQGTGA. CDR3 in amino acids: CASAGTPNTEAFF. CDR3 nucleotides: TGTGCCAGTGCGGGGACCCCGAACACTGAAGCTTTCTTT.

This clonotype was detected ten times or more. The rearrangement links TRBV7-8 to TRBJ2-7; 9 bases agree with TRBD1. J was trimmed by 4 bases and V by 5 bases; bases with no gene match: 6. The CDR3 has 14 amino acids. Germline values: CDR1 SGHVS, CDR2 FQNEAQ. CDR3 loop: CASSITGGLYEQYF. The CDR3 DNA follows: TGTGCCAGCAGCATAACAGGGGGCCTATACGAGCAGTACTTC.

This clonotype was found a few times. This chain connects TRBV27 to TRBJ2-7, with D uncertain. The CDR3 consists of 14 residues. Germline V gene lookup returns CDR1 MNHEY and CDR2 SMNVEV (reference sequence). The V and J ends lost 3 bases and 2 bases respectively, with 11 bases between them. CDR3 DNA sequence: TGTGCCAGCAGTTTGGGCACAGCAGCCTACGAGCAGTACTTC. Amino acid sequence: CASSLGTAAYEQYF.

Many counts were recorded for this clonotype. CDR3 in DNA: TGTGCCAGCAGGGAGGACGGGACCACTGAAGCTTTCTTT. Translation: CASREDGTTEAFF. The V gene is TRBV27, the J gene TRBJ1-1; a weak D match, TRBD1 (5 bases). With 6 bases removed from V and 4 bases from J, the gap between germline ends came to 12 bases. From germline, CDR1 is MNHEY and CDR2 SMNVEV (reference sequence). The CDR3 is made up of 13 amino acids.

This clonotype was seen ten or more times. This sequence joins TRBV24-1 and TRBJ2-2; D uncertain. The CDR3 is made up of 14 amino acids. Germline V gene data show CDR1 as KGHDR and CDR2 as SFDVKD. The V end lost 5 bases, the J end lost 5 bases, and 11 bases lay between the germline ends. This chain's CDR3 is CATSADQSTGELFF. CDR3 DNA: TGTGCCACCAGTGCCGACCAAAGTACCGGGGAGCTGTTTTTT.

The chain recombines TRBV6-1 with TRBJ1-2; the match to TRBD1 covers 9 bases. J lost 7 bases, V lost 6 bases, and 12 bases had no gene match. Germline assignment: CDR1 MNHNS and CDR2 SASEGT. The CDR3 length is 15 residues. CDR3 nucleotide sequence: TGTGCCAGCAGCAGAACAGAGACAGGGGGACGTGGCTACACCTTC. Protein: CASSRTETGGRGYTF.

The gene calls are TRBV5-4 and TRBJ1-1; TRBD1 agrees at 8 bases. CDR1 and CDR2 from the germline V gene are SGHNT and YYREEE (reference sequence). This CDR3 has 14 residues. Losses at the gene ends were 4 bases for V and 4 bases for J; bases not matched to a gene: 6. The CDR3 loop is CASSRGQGSTEAFF. CDR3 bases: TGTGCCAGCAGCCGAGGACAGGGTTCCACTGAAGCTTTCTTT. The entire variable domain, with the rest obtained from reference TRBV5-4 and TRBJ1-1, is as follows: ETGVTQSPTHLIKTRGQQVTLRCSSQSGHNTVSWYQQALGQGPQFIFQYYREEENGRGNFPPRFSGLQFPNYSSELNVNALELDDSALYLCASSRGQGSTEAFFGQGTRLTVV.

In the case of this clonotype: The junction departs from germline at one end; a sequencing error may be responsible. The CDR3 region is CATWGTDNSALHF. The CDR3 nucleotides read TGTGCCACCTGGGGGACAGACAATTCAGCCCTCCACTTT. V and J are TRBV10-3 and TRBJ1-6, with TRBD1 matching 7 bases. Germline V gene data show CDR1 as ENHRY and CDR2 as SYGVKD. This CDR3 is built from 13 residues.